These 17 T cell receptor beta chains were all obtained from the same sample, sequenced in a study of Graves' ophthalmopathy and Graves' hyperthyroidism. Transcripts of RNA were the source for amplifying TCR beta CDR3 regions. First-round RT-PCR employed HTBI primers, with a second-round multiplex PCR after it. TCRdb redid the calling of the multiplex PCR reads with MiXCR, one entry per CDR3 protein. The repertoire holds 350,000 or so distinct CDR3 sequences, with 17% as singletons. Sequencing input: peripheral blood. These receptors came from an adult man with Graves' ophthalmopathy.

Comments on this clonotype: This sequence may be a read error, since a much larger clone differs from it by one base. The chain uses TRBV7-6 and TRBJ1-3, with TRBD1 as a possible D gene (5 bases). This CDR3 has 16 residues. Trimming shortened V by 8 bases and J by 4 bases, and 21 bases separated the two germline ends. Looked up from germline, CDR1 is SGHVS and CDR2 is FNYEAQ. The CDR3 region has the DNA TGTGCCAGCGGCCGTGGACGGGGCCCTTTCGGAAACACCATATATTTT. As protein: CASGRGRGPFGNTIYF.

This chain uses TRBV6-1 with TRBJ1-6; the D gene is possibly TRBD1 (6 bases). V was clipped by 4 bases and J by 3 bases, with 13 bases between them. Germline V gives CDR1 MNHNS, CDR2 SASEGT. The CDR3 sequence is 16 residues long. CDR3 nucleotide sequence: TGTGCCAGCAGTGTTGCGGGGGCAAGCTATAATTCACCCCTCCACTTT. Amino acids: CASSVAGASYNSPLHF.

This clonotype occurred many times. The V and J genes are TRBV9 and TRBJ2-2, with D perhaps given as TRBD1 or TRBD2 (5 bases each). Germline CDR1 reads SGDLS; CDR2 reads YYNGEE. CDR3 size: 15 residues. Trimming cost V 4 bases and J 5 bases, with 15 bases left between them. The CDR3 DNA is TGTGCCAGCAGCATCAGAGGGGATCTAACCGGGGAGCTGTTTTTT. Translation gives CASSIRGDLTGELFF.

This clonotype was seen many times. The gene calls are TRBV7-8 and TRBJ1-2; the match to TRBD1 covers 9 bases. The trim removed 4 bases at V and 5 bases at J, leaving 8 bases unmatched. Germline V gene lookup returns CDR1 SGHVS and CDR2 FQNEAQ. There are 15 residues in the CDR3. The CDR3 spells CASSSRDRVGYGYTF. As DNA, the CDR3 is TGTGCCAGCAGCTCCCGGGACAGGGTGGGATATGGCTACACCTTC.

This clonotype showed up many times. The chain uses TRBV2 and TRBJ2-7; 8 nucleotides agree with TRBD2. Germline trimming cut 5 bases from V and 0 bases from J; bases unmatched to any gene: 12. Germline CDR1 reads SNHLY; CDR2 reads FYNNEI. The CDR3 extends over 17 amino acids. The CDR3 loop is CASSRDLAGQSSYEQYF. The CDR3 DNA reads TGTGCCAGCAGTAGGGATCTAGCGGGCCAAAGCTCCTACGAGCAGTACTTC.

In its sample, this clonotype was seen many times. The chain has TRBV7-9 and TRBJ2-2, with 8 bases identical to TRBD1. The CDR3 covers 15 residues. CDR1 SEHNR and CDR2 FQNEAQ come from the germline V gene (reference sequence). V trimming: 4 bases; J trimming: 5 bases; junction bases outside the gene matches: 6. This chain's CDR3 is CASSSPWTGTGELFF. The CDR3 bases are TGTGCCAGCAGCTCCCCCTGGACAGGGACCGGGGAGCTGTTTTTT.

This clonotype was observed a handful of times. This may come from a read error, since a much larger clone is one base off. CDR3 sequence (DNA): TGTGCCAGCTCAACAAAGGAGAGCACTGAAGCTTTCTTT. Translation: CASSTKESTEAFF. The genes are TRBV18 and TRBJ1-1, with D unclear. Trimming removed 5 bases at V and 4 bases at J, with 11 bases between. CDR1 and CDR2 from the germline V gene are KGHSH and LQKENI. The CDR3 sequence is 13 residues long.

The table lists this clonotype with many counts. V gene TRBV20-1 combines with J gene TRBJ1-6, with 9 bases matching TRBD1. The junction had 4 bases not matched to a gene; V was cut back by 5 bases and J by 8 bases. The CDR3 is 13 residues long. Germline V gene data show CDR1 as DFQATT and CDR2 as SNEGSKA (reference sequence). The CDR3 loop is CSAPDRGDSPLHF. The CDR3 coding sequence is TGCAGTGCTCCGGACAGGGGTGATTCACCCCTCCACTTT.

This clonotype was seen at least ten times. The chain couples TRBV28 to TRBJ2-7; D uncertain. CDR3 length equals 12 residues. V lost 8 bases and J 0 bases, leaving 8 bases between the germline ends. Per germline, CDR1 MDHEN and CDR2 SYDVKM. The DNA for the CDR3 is TGTGCCAGCTTCAGGAGCTCCTACGAGCAGTACTTC. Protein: CASFRSSYEQYF.

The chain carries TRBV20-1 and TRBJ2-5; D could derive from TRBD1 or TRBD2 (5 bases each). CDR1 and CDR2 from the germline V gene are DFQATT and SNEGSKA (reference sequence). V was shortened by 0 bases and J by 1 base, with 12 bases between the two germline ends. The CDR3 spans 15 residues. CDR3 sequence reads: CSARDEGRLQETQYF. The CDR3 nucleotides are TGCAGTGCTAGAGATGAGGGACGACTCCAAGAGACCCAGTACTTC.

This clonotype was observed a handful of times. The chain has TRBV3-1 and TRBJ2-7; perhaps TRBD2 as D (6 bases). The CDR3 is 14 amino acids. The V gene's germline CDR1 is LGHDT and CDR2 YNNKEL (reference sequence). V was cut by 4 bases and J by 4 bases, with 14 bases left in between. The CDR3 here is CASSRAWGGYEQYF. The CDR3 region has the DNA TGTGCCAGCAGCCGAGCTTGGGGAGGATACGAGCAGTACTTC.

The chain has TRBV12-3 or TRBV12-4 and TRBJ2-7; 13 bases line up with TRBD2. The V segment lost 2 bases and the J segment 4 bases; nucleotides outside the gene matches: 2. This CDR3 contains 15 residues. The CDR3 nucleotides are TGTGCCAGCAGTTTATCGACTAGCGGGAGGTACGAGCAGTACTTC. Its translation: CASSLSTSGRYEQYF.

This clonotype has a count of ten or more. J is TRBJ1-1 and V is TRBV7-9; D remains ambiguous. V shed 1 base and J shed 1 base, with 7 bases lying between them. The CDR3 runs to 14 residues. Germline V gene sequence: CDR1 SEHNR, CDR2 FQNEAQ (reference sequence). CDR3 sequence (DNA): TGTGCCAGCAGCTTAGATTACAGGAACACTGAAGCTTTCTTT. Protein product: CASSLDYRNTEAFF.

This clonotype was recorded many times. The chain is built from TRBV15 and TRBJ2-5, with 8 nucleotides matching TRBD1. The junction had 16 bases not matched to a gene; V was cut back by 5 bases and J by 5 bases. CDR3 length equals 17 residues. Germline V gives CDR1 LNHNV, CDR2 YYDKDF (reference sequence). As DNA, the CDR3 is TGTGCCACCAGCCGGGGCAGGGGGCCGACCTCTCAGGAGACCCAGTACTTC. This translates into CATSRGRGPTSQETQYF. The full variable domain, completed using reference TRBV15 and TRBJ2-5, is DAMVIQNPRYQVTQFGKPVTLSCSQTLNHNVMYWYQQKSSQAPKLLFHYYDKDFNNEADTPDNFQSRRPNTSFCFLDIRSPGLGDTAMYLCATSRGRGPTSQETQYFGPGTRLLVL.

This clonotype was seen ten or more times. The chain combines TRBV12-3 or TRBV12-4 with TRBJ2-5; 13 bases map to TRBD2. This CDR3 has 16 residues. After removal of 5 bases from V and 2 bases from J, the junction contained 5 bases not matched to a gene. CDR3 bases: TGTGCCAGCAGTCTGACTAGCGGGGGGACGCAAGAGACCCAGTACTTC. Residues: CASSLTSGGTQETQYF.

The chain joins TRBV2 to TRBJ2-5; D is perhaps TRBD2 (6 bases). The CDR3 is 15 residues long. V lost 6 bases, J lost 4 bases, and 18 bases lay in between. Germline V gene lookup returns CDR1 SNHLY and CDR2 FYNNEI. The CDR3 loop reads CASSLRGARGETQYF. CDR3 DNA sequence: TGTGCCAGCAGCCTTCGCGGGGCGAGAGGAGAGACCCAGTACTTC.

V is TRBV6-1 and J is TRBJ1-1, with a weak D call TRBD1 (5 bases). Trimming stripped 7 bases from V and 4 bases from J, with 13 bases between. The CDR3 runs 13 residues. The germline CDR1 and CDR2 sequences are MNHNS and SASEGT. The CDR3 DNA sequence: TGTGCCAGCAACCCCGGCGGGGCCACTGAAGCTTTCTTT. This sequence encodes CASNPGGATEAFF.